This TCR beta chain came from a study of T cell repertoires in cytomegalovirus infection. Study-level information: Public TCR beta signatures indicated both CMV infection and matching HLA type. Study findings and constraints: What dominated the ex vivo response were HLA-C-restricted CMV-specific TCR beta clonotypes. Public TCR beta family frequency separated CMV-and-HLA carriers, including in an independent cohort.

TCRdb itself ran the reads through MiXCR, one entry per CDR3 protein. Here the sample spans approximately 200,000 distinct CDR3 sequences, roughly 20% being singletons. This clonotype was observed a handful of times. Its antigen remains unknown. Between the trimmed V and J ends, which lost 5 bases and 0 bases, there was a span of 13 bases. CDR1 SGHVS and CDR2 FQNEAQ come from the germline V gene. The CDR3 extends over 15 amino acids. The specimen sequenced was CD8+ T cells from PBMCs. The sequence derives from a human donor in good health (CMV status not recorded). Some clones in this sample may be carry-over from other donors' samples. This chain connects TRBV7-8 to TRBJ1-1; tentatively, D is TRBD1 (5 bases). CDR3 in amino acids: CASSQSDSLNTEAFF. In DNA form, the CDR3 reads TGTGCCAGCAGCCAGAGTGACAGTCTGAACACTGAAGCTTTCTTT. Full variable domain (outside the CDR3, taken from reference TRBV7-8 and TRBJ1-1): GAGVSQSPRYKVAKRGQDVALRCDPISGHVSLFWYQQALGQGPEFLTYFQNEAQLDKSGLPSDRFFAERPEGSVSTLKIQRTQQEDSAVYLCASSQSDSLNTEAFFGQGTRLTVV.